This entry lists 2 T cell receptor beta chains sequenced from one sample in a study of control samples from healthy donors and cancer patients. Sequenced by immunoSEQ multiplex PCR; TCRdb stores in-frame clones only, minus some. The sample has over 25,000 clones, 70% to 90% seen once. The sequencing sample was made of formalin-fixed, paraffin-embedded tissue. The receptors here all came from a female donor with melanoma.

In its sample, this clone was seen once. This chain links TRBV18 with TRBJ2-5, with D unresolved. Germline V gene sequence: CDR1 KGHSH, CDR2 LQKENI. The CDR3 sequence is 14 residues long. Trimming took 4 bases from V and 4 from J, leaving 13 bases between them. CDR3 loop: CASSRDPHGETQYF. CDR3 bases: TGTGCCAGCTCACGGGATCCCCACGGAGAGACCCAGTACTTC.

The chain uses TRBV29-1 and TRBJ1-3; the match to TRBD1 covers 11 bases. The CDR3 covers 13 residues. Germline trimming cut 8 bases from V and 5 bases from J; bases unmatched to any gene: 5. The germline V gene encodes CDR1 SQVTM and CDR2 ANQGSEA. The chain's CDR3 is CSMRTGGRNTIYF. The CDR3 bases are TGCAGCATGCGGACAGGGGGCAGAAACACCATATATTTT. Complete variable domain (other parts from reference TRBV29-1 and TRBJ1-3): SAVISQKPSRDICQRGTSLTIQCQVDSQVTMMFWYRQQPGQSLTLIATANQGSEATYESGFVIDKFPISRPNLTFSTLTVSNMSPEDSSIYLCSMRTGGRNTIYFGEGSWLTVV.